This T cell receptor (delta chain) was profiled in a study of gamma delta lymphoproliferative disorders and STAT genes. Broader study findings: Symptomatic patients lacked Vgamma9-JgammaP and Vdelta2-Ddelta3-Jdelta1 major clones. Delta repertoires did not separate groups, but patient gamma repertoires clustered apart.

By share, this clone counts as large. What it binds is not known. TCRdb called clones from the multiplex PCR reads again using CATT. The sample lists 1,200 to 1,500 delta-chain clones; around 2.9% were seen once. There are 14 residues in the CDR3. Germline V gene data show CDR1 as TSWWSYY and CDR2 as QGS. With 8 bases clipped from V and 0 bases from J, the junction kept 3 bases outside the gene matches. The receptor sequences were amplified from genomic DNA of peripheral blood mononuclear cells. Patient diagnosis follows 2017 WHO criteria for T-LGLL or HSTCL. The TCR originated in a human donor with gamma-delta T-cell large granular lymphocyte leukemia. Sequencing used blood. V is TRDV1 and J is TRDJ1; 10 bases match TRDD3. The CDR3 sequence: CALFTGGYTDKLIF. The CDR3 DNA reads TGTGCTCTTTTTACTGGGGGATACACCGATAAACTCATCTTT.